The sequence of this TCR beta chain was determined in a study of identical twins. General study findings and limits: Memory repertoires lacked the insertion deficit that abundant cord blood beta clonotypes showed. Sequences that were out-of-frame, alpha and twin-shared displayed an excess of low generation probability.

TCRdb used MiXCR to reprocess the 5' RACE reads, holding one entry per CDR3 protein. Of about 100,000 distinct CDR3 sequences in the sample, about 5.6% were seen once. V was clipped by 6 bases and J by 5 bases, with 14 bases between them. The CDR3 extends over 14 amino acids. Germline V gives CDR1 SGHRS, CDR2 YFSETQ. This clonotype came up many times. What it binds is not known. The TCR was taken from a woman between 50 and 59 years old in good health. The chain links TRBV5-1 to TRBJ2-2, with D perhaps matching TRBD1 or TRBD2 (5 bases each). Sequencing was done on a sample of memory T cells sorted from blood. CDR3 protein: CASKSPGRTGELFF. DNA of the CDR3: TGCGCCAGCAAATCCCCAGGGAGAACCGGGGAGCTGTTTTTT.